Presented here are 9 T cell receptor beta chains from one specimen sequenced in a study of regulatory T cells in long-lasting Graves disease. With iRepertoire HTBI primers and Arm-PCR of CDR3 regions, TCR beta libraries were built. TCRdb independently ran MiXCR on the multiplex PCR reads; one entry per CDR3 protein. The sample records more than 350,000 distinct CDR3 sequences, under 15% being singletons. As to time point: newly diagnosed GD, antithyroid drugs for less than 3 months. PBMC-derived RNA was used for the TCR library. This sample also appeared in a second study, on T cells in Graves' hyperthyroidism and ophthalmopathy.

The sample in question was peripheral blood mononuclear cells (PBMCs), obtained at new diagnosis, from a patient treated with antithyroid drugs. The receptors here all came from a woman in her twenties or thirties with Graves disease.

The V call is TRBV9, the J call TRBJ2-3; D might be TRBD2 (6 bases). Germline V gene data show CDR1 as SGDLS and CDR2 as YYNGEE. The V end lost 2 bases, the J end lost 2 bases, and 15 bases lay between the germline ends. This CDR3 spans 16 amino acids. CDR3 DNA sequence: TGTGCCAGCAGCGTCCCCCGGGACTCACTCACAGATACGCAGTATTTT. Its protein is CASSVPRDSLTDTQYF.

This clonotype was counted at least ten times. This sequence joins TRBV29-1 and TRBJ2-3; TRBD1 agrees at 8 bases. The CDR3 is 15 residues long. Per germline, CDR1 SQVTM and CDR2 ANQGSEA. Germline trimming cut 1 base from V and 2 bases from J; bases unmatched to any gene: 5. The CDR3 here is CSVEGWDRHTDTQYF. The DNA of the CDR3 is TGCAGCGTTGAAGGCTGGGACAGGCACACAGATACGCAGTATTTT.

The V gene is TRBV6-1, the J gene TRBJ2-4; D is uncertain. V lost 1 base, J lost 0 bases, and 7 bases lay in between. The length of the CDR3 is 15 residues. Germline CDR1 and CDR2: MNHNS and SASEGT. In DNA form, the CDR3 reads TGTGCCAGCAGTGAAGAGACATTAGCCAAAAACATTCAGTACTTC. It codes for CASSEETLAKNIQYF.

The chain is built from TRBV6-1 and TRBJ1-2; the D is unclear. V was pared by 1 base and J by 6 bases, with 6 bases between. The CDR3 totals 12 residues. The germline V gene has CDR1 MNHNS and CDR2 SASEGT. The CDR3 loop reads CASSEVTDGYTF. DNA for the CDR3: TGTGCCAGCAGTGAAGTCACCGATGGCTACACCTTC.

The V and J genes are TRBV10-2 and TRBJ1-5, with D unclear. V gave up 6 bases and J gave up 6 bases, with 12 bases separating them. Per the germline V gene, CDR1 is WSHSY and CDR2 is SAAADI. CDR3 length: 13 residues. This chain's CDR3 is CASSMSEGQPQHF. Written as DNA, the CDR3 is TGCGCCAGCAGCATGAGCGAGGGTCAGCCCCAGCATTTT.

The chain links TRBV6-1 to TRBJ1-1; D unclear. Germline CDR1 and CDR2: MNHNS and SASEGT. This CDR3 is built from 13 residues. Trimming left V 6 bases short and J 4 bases short, with 12 bases between. CDR3 protein: CASSPDKATEAFF. CDR3 DNA: TGTGCCAGCAGCCCGGATAAAGCCACTGAAGCTTTCTTT.

Points on this clonotype: This may come from a read error, since a much larger clone is one base off. The V gene is TRBV2, the J gene TRBJ2-7, with 14 bases that match TRBD2. This CDR3 comprises 16 residues. Germline V CDR1 and CDR2: SNHLY, FYNNEI. J was trimmed by 7 bases and V by 0 bases; bases with no gene match: 5. CDR3 nucleotide sequence: TGTGCCAGCAGTGAAGCCCGGACTAGCGGGAGGCATGAGCAGTACTTC. It codes for CASSEARTSGRHEQYF.

With respect to this clonotype: The conserved phenylalanine or tryptophan is not found at the CDR3 terminus, so this likely reflects a read error. The rearrangement joins TRBV7-2 to TRBJ2-1; tentatively, D is TRBD2 (6 bases). This CDR3 contains 13 residues. Germline CDR1 reads SGHTA; CDR2 reads FQGNSA. DNA for the CDR3: TGCGCCAGCAGCCAAGGCGGGGTGAATGAGCAGTTCTGC. It encodes CASSQGGVNEQFC.

In its sample, this clonotype was seen a few times. This chain uses TRBV18 with TRBJ2-5; a weak D match, TRBD1 (5 bases). Germline values: CDR1 KGHSH, CDR2 LQKENI. The CDR3 is made up of 16 amino acids. The germline V and J ends were trimmed by 4 bases and 3 bases, with 18 bases remaining between them. CDR3 in DNA: TGTGCCAGCTCACGTGTGGACATCCCCCCCAAAGAGACCCAGTACTTC. The encoded protein is CASSRVDIPPKETQYF.